What follows is one TCR beta chain and its context. These data are taken from a study of blood T cell repertoires in COVID-19. Profiling relied on immunoSEQ multiplex PCR, and the TCRdb table lists in-frame clones only, not all of them. The table records about 300,000 clones, nearly 90% of them present only once. With V trimmed by 0 bases and J by 7 bases, 8 bases remained unmatched. The CDR3 is made up of 15 amino acids. Per germline, CDR1 SQVTM and CDR2 ANQGSEA. What was sequenced was PBMCs or T cells enriched from blood (not recorded which). The receptor comes from a woman aged 45-65 years who had been exposed to COVID-19. The V and J genes are TRBV29-1 and TRBJ2-5, with 10 bases matching TRBD2. In nucleotides, the CDR3 is TGCAGCGTTGAAGATAAGGCTAGCGGGGGAGGGACCCAGTACTTC. It codes for CSVEDKASGGGTQYF.